This is a list of T cell receptor beta chains from one sample in a study of regulatory T cells in long-lasting Graves disease. TCRdb reanalysed the multiplex PCR reads using MiXCR and keeps one entry per CDR3 protein. The repertoire has a few hundred thousand distinct CDR3 sequences, 10% to 15% of them found once; the top ten carry approximately 19%. These same records also appear under a second study, on T cells in Graves' hyperthyroidism and ophthalmopathy.

This specimen consisted of peripheral blood mononuclear cells (PBMCs), obtained at new diagnosis, from a patient treated with antithyroid drugs. Every receptor here comes from a woman aged 18-29 years with Graves disease. Both conserved end residues are part of each CDR3. A D gene is named only where the DNA matches it firmly. Size tells how often a clone was seen (once, few, many) or the class of an expanded clone, and some rows leave it out.

CDR3 protein: CASGLSPGLASNEQFF; CDR3 DNA: TGTGCCAGCGGATTATCCCCAGGACTAGCGAGTAATGAGCAGTTCTTC; clone size: few; D gene: TRBD2; CDR3 length: 16; J gene: TRBJ2-1; V gene: TRBV7-9
CDR3 protein: CASSDPPGGVGGETQYF; CDR3 DNA: TGTGCCAGCAGTGACCCGCCCGGGGGGGTCGGGGGAGAGACCCAGTACTTC; clone size: many; D gene: TRBD2; CDR3 length: 17; J gene: TRBJ2-5; V gene: TRBV25-1
CDR3 protein: CASSIVGNEQFF; CDR3 DNA: TGTGCCAGTAGTATAGTGGGCAATGAGCAGTTCTTC; clone size: .; D gene: .; CDR3 length: 12; J gene: TRBJ2-1; V gene: TRBV19
CDR3 protein: CASSFSGRGYNEQFF; CDR3 DNA: TGCGCCAGCAGCTTCTCGGGTCGGGGTTACAATGAGCAGTTCTTC; clone size: many; D gene: .; CDR3 length: 15; J gene: TRBJ2-1; V gene: TRBV5-1
CDR3 protein: CASSSRGQGAEQYF; CDR3 DNA: TGTGCCAGCAGCTCGCGGGGGCAGGGTGCCGAGCAGTACTTC; clone size: .; D gene: .; CDR3 length: 14; J gene: TRBJ2-7; V gene: TRBV7-2
CDR3 protein: CASSSIPSWEEAQYF; CDR3 DNA: TGTGCCAGCAGCTCAATTCCCTCATGGGAGGAGGCCCAGTACTTC; clone size: many; D gene: .; CDR3 length: 15; J gene: TRBJ2-5; V gene: TRBV7-9
CDR3 protein: CASSLMNGELFF; CDR3 DNA: TGTGCCAGCAGCTTAATGAACGGGGAGCTGTTTTTT; clone size: many; D gene: .; CDR3 length: 12; J gene: TRBJ2-2; V gene: TRBV7-3
CDR3 protein: CASSFPGSEGYGYTF; CDR3 DNA: TGTGCCAGCAGTTTCCCCGGGTCCGAGGGCTATGGCTACACCTTC; clone size: .; D gene: .; CDR3 length: 15; J gene: TRBJ1-2; V gene: TRBV12-3/TRBV12-4
CDR3 protein: CASSQGLGTGEAFF; CDR3 DNA: TGTGCCAGCTCCCAAGGGTTAGGGACAGGTGAAGCTTTCTTT; clone size: many; D gene: TRBD1; CDR3 length: 14; J gene: TRBJ1-1; V gene: TRBV18
CDR3 protein: CASSIGARSNQPQHF; CDR3 DNA: TGTGCCAGTAGTATTGGGGCCCGAAGCAATCAGCCCCAGCATTTT; clone size: many; D gene: .; CDR3 length: 15; J gene: TRBJ1-5; V gene: TRBV19
CDR3 protein: CASSPPVKDEQFF; CDR3 DNA: TGTGCCAGCAGTCCCCCGGTGAAGGATGAGCAGTTCTTC; clone size: few; D gene: .; CDR3 length: 13; J gene: TRBJ2-1; V gene: TRBV6-2/TRBV6-3
CDR3 protein: CASSKGQSLDTEAFF; CDR3 DNA: TGTGCCAGCAGCAAAGGCCAGTCCCTGGACACTGAAGCTTTCTTT; clone size: many; D gene: .; CDR3 length: 15; J gene: TRBJ1-1; V gene: TRBV7-9
CDR3 protein: CATSRDRSLNTEAFF; CDR3 DNA: TGTGCCACCAGCAGAGACAGGAGCTTGAACACTGAAGCTTTCTTT; clone size: .; D gene: .; CDR3 length: 15; J gene: TRBJ1-1; V gene: TRBV15
CDR3 protein: CASSYSTQEQYSNQPQHF; CDR3 DNA: TGTGCCAGCAGTTACTCGACCCAGGAACAATATAGCAATCAGCCCCAGCATTTT; clone size: many; D gene: .; CDR3 length: 18; J gene: TRBJ1-5; V gene: TRBV6-2/TRBV6-3
CDR3 protein: CASSYGGAADTQYF; CDR3 DNA: TGTGCCAGCAGTTACGGGGGGGCTGCAGATACGCAGTATTTT; clone size: many; D gene: .; CDR3 length: 14; J gene: TRBJ2-3; V gene: TRBV6-2/TRBV6-3
CDR3 protein: CASSSQYEKLFF; CDR3 DNA: TGTGCCAGCAGTAGTCAGTATGAAAAACTGTTTTTT; clone size: many; D gene: .; CDR3 length: 12; J gene: TRBJ1-4; V gene: TRBV28
CDR3 protein: CASAWEGNEQFF; CDR3 DNA: TGTGCCAGCGCTTGGGAGGGCAATGAGCAGTTCTTC; clone size: many; D gene: TRBD2; CDR3 length: 12; J gene: TRBJ2-1; V gene: TRBV27
CDR3 protein: CASSPGTGDRAFF; CDR3 DNA: TGTGCCAGCAGTCCCGGGACAGGGGATCGGGCTTTCTTT; clone size: many; D gene: TRBD1; CDR3 length: 13; J gene: TRBJ1-1; V gene: TRBV2
CDR3 protein: CASSLIGLADYEQYF; CDR3 DNA: TGTGCCAGCAGCCTCATAGGGCTAGCGGACTACGAGCAGTACTTC; clone size: many; D gene: TRBD2; CDR3 length: 15; J gene: TRBJ2-7; V gene: TRBV14
CDR3 protein: CASSLDLGDPRGADTQYF; CDR3 DNA: TGCGCCAGCAGCTTGGATTTAGGGGACCCGAGGGGTGCAGATACGCAGTATTTT; clone size: few; D gene: .; CDR3 length: 18; J gene: TRBJ2-3; V gene: TRBV5-1
CDR3 protein: CASSPRFVAGEKLFF; CDR3 DNA: TGTGCCAGCTCACCACGTTTCGTCGCGGGTGAAAAACTGTTTTTT; clone size: many; D gene: .; CDR3 length: 15; J gene: TRBJ1-4; V gene: TRBV18
CDR3 protein: CASSESYNSPLHF; CDR3 DNA: TGTGCCAGCAGTGAATCATATAATTCACCCCTCCACTTT; clone size: .; D gene: .; CDR3 length: 13; J gene: TRBJ1-6; V gene: TRBV25-1
CDR3 protein: CATSRKGINTEAFF; CDR3 DNA: TGTGCCACCAGCAGAAAGGGTATTAACACTGAAGCTTTCTTT; clone size: many; D gene: .; CDR3 length: 14; J gene: TRBJ1-1; V gene: TRBV15
CDR3 protein: CSVEGTGYNEQFF; CDR3 DNA: TGCAGCGTTGAGGGGACGGGCTACAATGAGCAGTTCTTC; clone size: many; D gene: .; CDR3 length: 13; J gene: TRBJ2-1; V gene: TRBV29-1
CDR3 protein: CSARETGSNQPQHF; CDR3 DNA: TGCAGTGCTAGAGAGACAGGTAGCAATCAGCCCCAGCATTTT; clone size: many; D gene: .; CDR3 length: 14; J gene: TRBJ1-5; V gene: TRBV20-1
CDR3 protein: CASSFLDGRSGNTIYF; CDR3 DNA: TGTGCCAGCAGCTTCCTTGACGGGCGGAGTGGAAACACCATATATTTT; clone size: many; D gene: .; CDR3 length: 16; J gene: TRBJ1-3; V gene: TRBV7-8
CDR3 protein: CASATGTDNSPLHF; CDR3 DNA: TGTGCCAGCGCAACCGGGACAGATAATTCACCCCTCCACTTT; clone size: .; D gene: TRBD1; CDR3 length: 14; J gene: TRBJ1-6; V gene: TRBV25-1
CDR3 protein: CASSERAHGYTF; CDR3 DNA: TGTGCCAGCAGTGAGAGAGCCCATGGCTACACCTTC; clone size: many; D gene: .; CDR3 length: 12; J gene: TRBJ1-2; V gene: TRBV6-1
CDR3 protein: CASSRIVNQPQHF; CDR3 DNA: TGTGCCAGCAGCCGGATCGTAAATCAGCCCCAGCATTTT; clone size: .; D gene: .; CDR3 length: 13; J gene: TRBJ1-5; V gene: TRBV7-2
CDR3 protein: CASTASTSGGAYEQYF; CDR3 DNA: TGTGCCAGCACTGCTTCGACTAGCGGGGGAGCCTACGAGCAGTACTTC; clone size: many; D gene: TRBD2; CDR3 length: 16; J gene: TRBJ2-7; V gene: TRBV6-1
CDR3 protein: CASSPTGSKTNEQYF; CDR3 DNA: TGTGCCAGCAGCCCAACAGGATCCAAGACCAATGAGCAGTACTTC; clone size: few; D gene: .; CDR3 length: 15; J gene: TRBJ2-7; V gene: TRBV7-3
CDR3 protein: CATSGGLGVPEAFF; CDR3 DNA: TGTGCCACCAGCGGTGGGTTGGGGGTCCCTGAAGCTTTCTTT; clone size: many; D gene: .; CDR3 length: 14; J gene: TRBJ1-1; V gene: TRBV15
CDR3 protein: CASSPSGRGSTDTQYF; CDR3 DNA: TGTGCCAGCAGCCCTAGCGGGAGAGGGAGCACAGATACGCAGTATTTT; clone size: .; D gene: TRBD2; CDR3 length: 16; J gene: TRBJ2-3; V gene: TRBV5-4
CDR3 protein: CASRPGHLNEKLFF; CDR3 DNA: TGTGCCAGCAGGCCCGGACATCTTAATGAAAAACTGTTTTTT; clone size: few; D gene: .; CDR3 length: 14; J gene: TRBJ1-4; V gene: TRBV7-9
CDR3 protein: CASSSRLAGLLLTDTQYF; CDR3 DNA: TGTGCCAGCAGCTCTCGACTAGCGGGACTTCTGCTCACAGATACGCAGTATTTT; clone size: many; D gene: TRBD2; CDR3 length: 18; J gene: TRBJ2-3; V gene: TRBV5-6
CDR3 protein: CASSFERRGNEQFF; CDR3 DNA: TGCGCCAGCAGCTTCGAGCGGCGGGGCAATGAGCAGTTCTTC; clone size: few; D gene: .; CDR3 length: 14; J gene: TRBJ2-1; V gene: TRBV5-1
CDR3 protein: CASSLRRGDEQFF; CDR3 DNA: TGTGCCAGCAGTTTACGACGTGGCGATGAGCAGTTCTTC; clone size: many; D gene: .; CDR3 length: 13; J gene: TRBJ2-1; V gene: TRBV27
CDR3 protein: CASSLWESNNQPQHF; CDR3 DNA: TGTGCCAGCAGCTTGTGGGAGTCGAATAATCAGCCCCAGCATTTT; clone size: many; D gene: .; CDR3 length: 15; J gene: TRBJ1-5; V gene: TRBV5-6
CDR3 protein: CASGFSGQAYNEQFF; CDR3 DNA: TGTGCCAGCGGGTTCTCGGGACAGGCCTACAATGAGCAGTTCTTC; clone size: few; D gene: TRBD1; CDR3 length: 15; J gene: TRBJ2-1; V gene: TRBV6-2/TRBV6-3
CDR3 protein: CASPNRYYSGNTIYF; CDR3 DNA: TGTGCCAGTCCGAACAGGTACTATTCTGGAAACACCATATATTTT; clone size: many; D gene: .; CDR3 length: 15; J gene: TRBJ1-3; V gene: TRBV28
CDR3 protein: CASTQGSQQYF; CDR3 DNA: TGTGCCAGCACCCAGGGCAGCCAGCAGTACTTC; clone size: many; D gene: .; CDR3 length: 11; J gene: TRBJ2-7; V gene: TRBV2
CDR3 protein: CASSRAGGTKYSNQPQHF; CDR3 DNA: TGTGCCAGCAGTAGAGCGGGGGGCACGAAATATAGCAATCAGCCCCAGCATTTT; clone size: .; D gene: .; CDR3 length: 18; J gene: TRBJ1-5; V gene: TRBV6-1
CDR3 protein: CASSHPRDRAYEQYF; CDR3 DNA: TGTGCCAGCAGTCACCCCCGGGACAGAGCCTACGAGCAGTACTTC; clone size: many; D gene: TRBD1; CDR3 length: 15; J gene: TRBJ2-7; V gene: TRBV28
CDR3 protein: CATEESSNYGYTF; CDR3 DNA: TGTGCCACCGAAGAAAGTTCTAACTATGGCTACACCTTC; clone size: .; D gene: .; CDR3 length: 13; J gene: TRBJ1-2; V gene: TRBV25-1
CDR3 protein: CASSAPGQGYEQYF; CDR3 DNA: TGTGCCAGCAGTGCCCCGGGACAGGGCTACGAGCAGTACTTC; clone size: many; D gene: TRBD1; CDR3 length: 14; J gene: TRBJ2-7; V gene: TRBV6-2/TRBV6-3
CDR3 protein: CSAGDSYEQYF; CDR3 DNA: TGCAGCGCCGGCGACTCCTACGAGCAGTACTTC; clone size: .; D gene: .; CDR3 length: 11; J gene: TRBJ2-7; V gene: TRBV29-1
CDR3 protein: CATSDSVTGELFF; CDR3 DNA: TGTGCCACCAGTGATTCGGTGACCGGGGAGCTGTTTTTT; clone size: few; D gene: .; CDR3 length: 13; J gene: TRBJ2-2; V gene: TRBV24-1
CDR3 protein: CATSRASGPGNTIYF; CDR3 DNA: TGTGCCACCAGCAGAGCTAGCGGACCTGGAAACACCATATATTTT; clone size: .; D gene: .; CDR3 length: 15; J gene: TRBJ1-3; V gene: TRBV15
CDR3 protein: CASLGRSDTEAFF; CDR3 DNA: TGTGCCAGCCTGGGTCGATCGGACACTGAAGCTTTCTTT; clone size: many; D gene: .; CDR3 length: 13; J gene: TRBJ1-1; V gene: TRBV19
CDR3 protein: CASSLGTHEYGYTF; CDR3 DNA: TGTGCCAGTAGTCTCGGGACTCATGAGTATGGCTACACCTTC; clone size: few; D gene: .; CDR3 length: 14; J gene: TRBJ1-2; V gene: TRBV19
CDR3 protein: CASSLRGLRNSPLHF; CDR3 DNA: TGTGCCAGCAGTTTAAGGGGGCTGCGTAATTCACCCCTCCACTTT; clone size: many; D gene: TRBD1; CDR3 length: 15; J gene: TRBJ1-6; V gene: TRBV12-3/TRBV12-4
CDR3 protein: CALRGPNTGELFF; CDR3 DNA: TGTGCCCTGAGGGGACCGAACACCGGGGAGCTGTTTTTT; clone size: many; D gene: .; CDR3 length: 13; J gene: TRBJ2-2; V gene: TRBV6-2/TRBV6-3
CDR3 protein: CSARGQLPLNTEAFF; CDR3 DNA: TGCAGTGCTAGGGGACAGCTTCCCTTGAACACTGAAGCTTTCTTT; clone size: many; D gene: TRBD1; CDR3 length: 15; J gene: TRBJ1-1; V gene: TRBV20-1
CDR3 protein: CASSLRDTLEAYEQYF; CDR3 DNA: TGTGCCAGCAGCCTACGGGACACGTTGGAGGCCTACGAGCAGTACTTC; clone size: many; D gene: .; CDR3 length: 16; J gene: TRBJ2-7; V gene: TRBV5-8
CDR3 protein: CASSFWETTYEQYF; CDR3 DNA: TGTGCCAGCAGTTTTTGGGAGACGACCTACGAGCAGTACTTC; clone size: few; D gene: .; CDR3 length: 14; J gene: TRBJ2-7; V gene: TRBV12-3/TRBV12-4